This T cell receptor beta chain is from a study of blood T cells in healthy people across ages. Together with a sample-barcoded 5' primer, a J-beta primer mix was included in a second PCR lasting about 7 to 11 cycles. TCRdb reprocessed the 5' RACE reads with MiXCR, giving one entry per CDR3 protein. The data hold around 1,900,000 distinct CDR3 sequences, with approximately 39% observed a single time. The TCR comes from a human donor in good health. Specimen: blood.

CDR3 in DNA: TGTGCCAGCAGCGTAGAGATAGAGTCAGTTCAAGAGACCCAGTACTTC. It translates to CASSVEIESVQETQYF. This chain uses TRBV9 with TRBJ2-5; D remains ambiguous. V lost 0 bases and J lost 2, with 14 bases in between. The CDR3 totals 16 residues. Per germline, CDR1 SGDLS and CDR2 YYNGEE.